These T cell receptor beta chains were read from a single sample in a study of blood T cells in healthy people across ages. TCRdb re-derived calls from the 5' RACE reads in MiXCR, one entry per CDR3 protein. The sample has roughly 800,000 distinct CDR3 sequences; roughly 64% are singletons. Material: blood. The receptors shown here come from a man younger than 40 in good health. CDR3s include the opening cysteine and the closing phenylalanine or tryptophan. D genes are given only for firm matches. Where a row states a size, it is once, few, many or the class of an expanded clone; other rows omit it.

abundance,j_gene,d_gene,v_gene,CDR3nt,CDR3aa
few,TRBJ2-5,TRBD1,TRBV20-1,TGCAGTGCTAAAGTTCAGGGGGCGAGCGAGACCCAGTACTTC,CSAKVQGASETQYF
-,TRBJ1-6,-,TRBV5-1,TGCGCCAGCAGCTTGGAAGGGCCCGGGATAAGGGTCTCACCCCTCCACTTT,CASSLEGPGIRVSPLHF
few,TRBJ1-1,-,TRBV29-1,TGCAGCGTTGACTCGGGGGGCCCTACCGAGGGGGCTTTCTTT,CSVDSGGPTEGAFF
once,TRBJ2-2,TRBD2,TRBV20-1,TGCAGTGCTAGAGATGGCGGGGGAGCCTCCGTCGGGGAGCTGTTTTTT,CSARDGGGASVGELFF
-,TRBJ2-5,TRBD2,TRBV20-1,TGCAGTGCTAGAGCGGGCGGGGGGGTCCAAGAGACCCAGTACTTC,CSARAGGGVQETQYF
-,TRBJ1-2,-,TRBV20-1,TGCAGTGCTAGAGATATTAATGGCTACACCTTC,CSARDINGYTF
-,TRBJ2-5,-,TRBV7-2,TGTGCCAGCAGCTTACGGTACGAGGAGACCCAGTACTTC,CASSLRYEETQYF
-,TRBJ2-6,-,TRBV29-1,TGCAGCGTTGAAGATAGGACATTAGCTGGGGCCAACGTCCTGACTTTC,CSVEDRTLAGANVLTF
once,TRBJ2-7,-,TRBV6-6,TGTGCCAGCAGTTACGTAGCAGGGAACGAGCAGTACTTC,CASSYVAGNEQYF
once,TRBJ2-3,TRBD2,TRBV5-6,TGTGCCAGCAGCTCCAACCGACTAGCCGCGAGTACGCAGTATTTT,CASSSNRLAASTQYF
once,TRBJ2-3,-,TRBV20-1,TGCAGTGCTAGAGACGACTATTACACAGATACGCAGTATTTT,CSARDDYYTDTQYF
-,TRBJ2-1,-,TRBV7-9,TGTGCCAGCAGCTTAGAGAGAGTGGACGATGAGCAGTTCTTC,CASSLERVDDEQFF
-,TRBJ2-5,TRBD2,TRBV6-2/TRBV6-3,TGTGCCAGCGGGACGATAGCGGGACCAGTGACCCAGTACTTC,CASGTIAGPVTQYF
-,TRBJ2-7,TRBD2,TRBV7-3,TGTGCCAGCAGCTCGCATAGCGGGAGCTCCTACAATGAGCAGTACTTC,CASSSHSGSSYNEQYF
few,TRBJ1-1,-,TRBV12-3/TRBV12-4,TGTGCCAGCAGTGGGGGAGAAGGGGAAACTGAAGCTTTCTTT,CASSGGEGETEAFF
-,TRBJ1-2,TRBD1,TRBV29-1,TGCAGCGTGGGACAGGTCCTAGAATTCTATGGCTACACCTTC,CSVGQVLEFYGYTF
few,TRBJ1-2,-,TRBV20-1,TGCGGCGGCTGGAACTATGGCTACACCTTC,CGGWNYGYTF
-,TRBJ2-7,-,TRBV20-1,TGCAGTGCCTCCCTCAGGGGACCCTACGAGCAGTACTTC,CSASLRGPYEQYF
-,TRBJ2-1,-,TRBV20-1,TGCAGTGCTAGGGGTAGGGATGAGCAGTTCTTC,CSARGRDEQFF
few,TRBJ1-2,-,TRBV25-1,TGTGCCAGCAGTGAACGGGACCGCGGAGGCTACACCTTC,CASSERDRGGYTF
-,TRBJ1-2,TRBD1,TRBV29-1,TGCAGCGTTGAGCGACAGGGGATGGACCATGGCTACACCTTC,CSVERQGMDHGYTF
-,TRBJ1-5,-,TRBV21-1,TGTGCCATATCCCGGACAGGCCCGGGACTTCACAGAAAGCCCCAGCATTTT,CAISRTGPGLHRKPQHF
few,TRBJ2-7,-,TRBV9,TGTGCCAGCAGCGTAGAGGGGGGGCTTGGGACAGGCCCCTACGAGCAGTACTTC,CASSVEGGLGTGPYEQYF
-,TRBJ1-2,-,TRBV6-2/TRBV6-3,TGTGCCAGCAGCTTCCACGACCTAGGGTTTAGGAGTGGCTACACCTTC,CASSFHDLGFRSGYTF
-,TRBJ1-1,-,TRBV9,TGTGCCGGCAGCGCCTCCGGCCCCACCACTTTCTTT,CAGSASGPTTFF
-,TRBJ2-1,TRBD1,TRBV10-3,TGTGCCATCAGTGAGTCGGGACAGGGGTCTTCTGAGCAGTTCTTC,CAISESGQGSSEQFF
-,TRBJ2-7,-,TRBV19,TGTGCCAGTAGTCCCCACTCAAGCTCCTACGAGCAGTACTTC,CASSPHSSSYEQYF
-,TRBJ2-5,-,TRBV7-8,TGTGCCAGCAGCTTAGGAAGGAAGACAGATGAGCAGTACTTC,CASSLGRKTDEQYF
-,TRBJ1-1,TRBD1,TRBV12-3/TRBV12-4,TGTGCCAGCAGTCCGGCGGACAGGCAGAACACTGAAGCTTTCTTT,CASSPADRQNTEAFF
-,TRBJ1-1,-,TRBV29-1,TGCAGCGTGAGATCGAACACTGAAGCTTTCTTT,CSVRSNTEAFF
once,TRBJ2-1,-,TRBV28,TGTGCCAGCAGTTCTAGACGAGGCTACAATGAGCAGTTCTTC,CASSSRRGYNEQFF
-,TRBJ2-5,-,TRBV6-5,TGTGCCAGCAGTTACTCGAAGGGGGTGGAGACCCAGTACTTC,CASSYSKGVETQYF
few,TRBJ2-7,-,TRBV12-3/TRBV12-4,TGTGCCAGCAGTCTCATCCACGAGCAGTACTTC,CASSLIHEQYF
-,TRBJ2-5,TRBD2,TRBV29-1,TGCAGCGTGACTAGCGGGGCGTGGGAGACCCAGTACTTC,CSVTSGAWETQYF
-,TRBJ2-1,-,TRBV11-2,TGTGCCAGCAGCCCCCTGAGTACGGAAGAGACCCAGTTCTTC,CASSPLSTEETQFF
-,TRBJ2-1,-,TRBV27,TGTGCCAGCAGTAGAGGGGTCCTGGCCGGCTACAATGAGCAGTTCTTC,CASSRGVLAGYNEQFF
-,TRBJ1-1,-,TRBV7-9,TGTGCCAGCAGCCCCCCGCACCGGGAGTCGAAGTTGGGTGAAGCTTTCTTT,CASSPPHRESKLGEAFF
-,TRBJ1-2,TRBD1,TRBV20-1,TGCAGTGCTAGGAAAGAACAGGGGGTTGGCTACACCTTC,CSARKEQGVGYTF
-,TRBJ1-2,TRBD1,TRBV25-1,TGTGCCAGCAGCCCTAGGACAGGGCAACGATCCTACACCTTC,CASSPRTGQRSYTF
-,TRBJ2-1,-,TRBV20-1,TGCAGTGCGACAACGGGGGACGCGAAGTTTTACAATGAGCAGTTCTTC,CSATTGDAKFYNEQFF
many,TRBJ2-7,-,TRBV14,TGTGCCAGCAGCCAGGAATACAGGGTGGCGCAGTACTTC,CASSQEYRVAQYF
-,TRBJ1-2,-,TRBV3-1,TGTGCCAGCAGCCAGGAACCCTATGGCTACACCTTC,CASSQEPYGYTF
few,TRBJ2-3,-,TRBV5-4,TGTGCCAGCAGACCTCAAGGAGCCAGCACAGATACGCAGTATTTT,CASRPQGASTDTQYF